Following are 32 T cell receptor beta chains from one sample sequenced in a study of blood T cells in healthy people across ages. A second PCR, run for about 6 to 11 cycles, used a sample-barcoded 5' primer plus a J-beta primer mix. Each CDR3 protein gets one entry after TCRdb re-called the 5' RACE reads with MiXCR. The sample includes some 1.5 million distinct CDR3 sequences, approximately 30% of them seen just once. The sample was blood. The receptors stem from a woman between 25 and 40 years old in good health.

The table lists this clonotype with many counts. The chain is built from TRBV29-1 and TRBJ2-7; 7 nucleotides match TRBD2. With 3 bases clipped from V and 2 bases from J, the junction kept 4 bases outside the gene matches. In germline, CDR1 is SQVTM, CDR2 ANQGSEA. The CDR3 extends over 13 amino acids. The CDR3 nucleotides are TGCAGCGTTGAGGGAGGGATACCCTACGAGCAGTACTTC. It translates to CSVEGGIPYEQYF.

This chain uses TRBV12-3 or TRBV12-4 with TRBJ2-5, with D possibly called TRBD1 or TRBD2 (5 bases each). The V end was cut by 6 bases, the J end by 7 bases, with 18 bases between. The CDR3 has 14 residues. In nucleotides, the CDR3 is TGTGCCAGCAGGCCCGGTGGGGGTCGGGGGACCCAGTACTTC. Amino acids: CASRPGGGRGTQYF.

This chain links TRBV20-1 with TRBJ1-1; 7 bases map to TRBD1. This CDR3 is 13 amino acids long. Germline assignment: CDR1 DFQATT and CDR2 SNEGSKA (reference sequence). Germline trimming cut 2 bases from V and 7 bases from J; bases unmatched to any gene: 7. DNA for the CDR3: TGCAGTGCTAGACCGACAGGGAGAAATGAAGCTTTCTTT. Its protein product is CSARPTGRNEAFF.

This clonotype occurred many times. This chain links TRBV29-1 with TRBJ2-1; the D is unclear. V was trimmed by 7 bases and J by 3 bases, leaving 10 bases between them. Germline V gives CDR1 SQVTM, CDR2 ANQGSEA. This CDR3 region has 12 residues. DNA of the CDR3: TGCAGCGGGGCGGCCGGCTACAATGAGCAGTTCTTC. Encoded protein: CSGAAGYNEQFF.

This clonotype was observed a handful of times. This rearrangement joins TRBV5-6 to TRBJ2-1; D gene ambiguous. V shed 1 base and J shed 5 bases, with 13 bases lying between them. Per germline, CDR1 SGHDT and CDR2 YYEEEE. This CDR3 contains 15 residues. The CDR3 DNA is TGTGCCAGCAGCTTGCGGACGGACCCCAACAATGAGCAGTTCTTC. It yields the protein CASSLRTDPNNEQFF.

For this clonotype: This may be a read error: a much more frequent sequence differs by one nucleotide. The V gene is TRBV7-2, the J gene TRBJ1-2; D possibly corresponds to TRBD1 (6 bases). The germline V gene encodes CDR1 SGHTA and CDR2 FQGNSA. The CDR3 sequence is 15 residues long. The ends were cut back, 1 base at V and 4 bases at J, with 13 bases in the middle. CDR3 in amino acids: CASSLGVRGTYGYTF. CDR3 sequence (DNA): TGTGCCAGCAGCTTAGGAGTCAGGGGAACCTATGGCTACACCTTC.

There are a few counts of this clonotype. The chain carries TRBV3-1 and TRBJ2-7; the match to TRBD1 covers 12 bases. CDR3 size: 16 residues. Germline assignment: CDR1 LGHDT and CDR2 YNNKEL (reference sequence). V shed 2 bases and J 3 bases; nucleotides not matched to a gene: 5. This chain's CDR3 is CASSQRGTGGYYEQYF. The CDR3 nucleotides read TGTGCCAGCAGCCAACGGGGGACAGGGGGCTACTACGAGCAGTACTTC.

J is TRBJ2-4 and V is TRBV14, with 8 bases that match TRBD2. J gave up 3 bases and V 0 bases, and 10 bases lay outside the gene matches. The CDR3 consists of 18 residues. The germline V gene encodes CDR1 SGHDN and CDR2 FVKESK. The CDR3 region has the DNA TGTGCCAGCAGCCAAGAACTAGGGAGCGGGAGAGGCAAAAACATTCAGTACTTC. It is translated as CASSQELGSGRGKNIQYF.

The chain carries TRBV7-6 and TRBJ1-6; D is ambiguous. Deletions cut 5 bases from V and 9 bases from J, with 5 bases between. CDR3 length equals 11 residues. The germline CDR1 and CDR2 sequences are SGHVS and FNYEAQ. CDR3: CASSPFSPLHF. CDR3 nucleotides: TGTGCCAGCAGCCCCTTTTCACCCCTCCACTTT.

This clonotype showed up just once. V gene TRBV5-6 combines with J gene TRBJ1-2; D not resolved. This CDR3 spans 14 amino acids. Trimming stripped 1 base from V and 0 bases from J, with 7 bases between. CDR1 SGHDT and CDR2 YYEEEE come from the germline V gene. The CDR3 nucleotides are TGTGCCAGCAGCTTGTGGGATTCTAACTATGGCTACACCTTC. Protein sequence: CASSLWDSNYGYTF.

This sequence joins TRBV7-9 and TRBJ2-3; D might be TRBD1 (5 bases). V lost 3 bases to trimming and J lost 4 bases, with 8 bases between them. The CDR3 spans 13 residues. CDR1 and CDR2 from the germline V gene are SEHNR and FQNEAQ (reference sequence). CDR3 nucleotide sequence: TGTGCCAGCAGCTTTCCAGGGTCAGATACGCAGTATTTT. This gives the protein CASSFPGSDTQYF.

This clonotype was detected ten times or more. This chain uses TRBV14 with TRBJ2-6, with no clear D. The germline V and J ends were trimmed by 1 base and 0 bases, with 7 bases remaining between them. The V gene's germline CDR1 is SGHDN and CDR2 FVKESK. The CDR3 is 16 amino acids. CDR3 sequence reads: CASSQGPYSGANVLTF. The CDR3 coding sequence is TGTGCCAGCAGCCAAGGCCCGTACTCTGGGGCCAACGTCCTGACTTTC. Combining the CDR3 with reference TRBV14 and TRBJ2-6 gives the whole variable domain EAGVTQFPSHSVIEKGQTVTLRCDPISGHDNLYWYRRVMGKEIKFLLHFVKESKQDESGMPNNRFLAERTGGTYSTLKVQPAELEDSGVYFCASSQGPYSGANVLTFGAGSRLTVL.

This clonotype was observed a few times. The chain couples TRBV20-1 to TRBJ2-1; tentatively, D is TRBD1 (6 bases). Trimming took off 0 bases at V and 6 bases at J, with 15 bases between the two ends. The germline V gene encodes CDR1 DFQATT and CDR2 SNEGSKA (reference sequence). The CDR3 length is 15 residues. The CDR3 region has the DNA TGCAGTGCTAGAGATCCCGGCCAGGGGCCCAATGAGCAGTTCTTC. It codes for CSARDPGQGPNEQFF.

This clonotype showed up just a few times. This chain uses TRBV6-5 with TRBJ2-1; 8 bases match TRBD2. Germline trimming cut 6 bases from V and 5 bases from J; bases unmatched to any gene: 9. The CDR3 is made up of 15 amino acids. Germline V gene sequence: CDR1 MNHEY, CDR2 SVGAGI. The CDR3 sequence is CASSSTAAGDNEQFF. In nucleotides, the CDR3 is TGTGCCAGCAGCAGCACGGCAGCGGGGGACAATGAGCAGTTCTTC.

In its sample, this clonotype was seen many times. The J gene is TRBJ2-1, the V gene TRBV20-1; D is perhaps TRBD2 (6 bases). CDR1 DFQATT and CDR2 SNEGSKA come from the germline V gene (reference sequence). With 1 base removed from V and 3 bases from J, the gap between germline ends came to 19 bases. The CDR3 spans 17 residues. CDR3 residues: CSARGGVASKGYNEQFF. The CDR3 DNA sequence: TGCAGTGCTAGAGGGGGGGTAGCGTCGAAGGGCTACAATGAGCAGTTCTTC.

V is TRBV7-6 and J is TRBJ1-4; D call uncertain. Trimming shortened V by 0 bases and J by 4 bases, and 6 bases separated the two germline ends. Germline CDR1 reads SGHVS; CDR2 reads FNYEAQ. The CDR3 spans 14 residues. The CDR3 coding sequence is TGTGCCAGCAGCTTAGCAGGGAATAATGAAAAACTGTTTTTT. This translates into CASSLAGNNEKLFF.

The CDR3, as DNA: TGTGCCAGCAGCGTAGAAGGGAGCGCGAGCGGGAGTTTTAACAATGAGCAGTTCTTC. Translated, it gives CASSVEGSASGSFNNEQFF. The chain links TRBV9 to TRBJ2-1; 8 nucleotides agree with TRBD2. The V gene's germline CDR1 is SGDLS and CDR2 YYNGEE. V was pared by 0 bases and J by 5 bases, with 16 bases of the junction left unmatched. This CDR3 has 19 residues.

Note on this clonotype: It may be a read error: a sequence one base away is much more abundant. V and J are TRBV5-1 and TRBJ1-2; D unclear. The CDR3 totals 15 residues. Germline V gene data show CDR1 as SGHRS and CDR2 as YFSETQ. Trimming cost V 3 bases and J 4 bases, with 16 bases left between them. CDR3 nucleotides: TGCGCCAGCAGCTCGGTAGGCCAGAATTCCTATGGCTACACCTTC. This encodes CASSSVGQNSYGYTF.

This clonotype occurred a few times. Just one base apart from a much larger clone, this may be a read error. The chain combines TRBV20-1 with TRBJ2-1; 9 nucleotides agree with TRBD2. Germline loops: CDR1 DFQATT, CDR2 SNEGSKA (reference sequence). The CDR3 runs to 14 residues. The CDR3 loop reads CSAGGGASYYEQFF. The CDR3 DNA is TGCAGTGCAGGCGGGGGGGCATCCTACTATGAGCAGTTCTTC.

This clonotype has more than one count but fewer than ten. At one of its ends the junction is not consistent with the germline gene, which may arise from a read error. This chain connects TRBV7-2 to TRBJ2-1; D tentatively fits TRBD1 or TRBD2 (5 bases each). The CDR3 sequence is 17 residues long. Germline loops: CDR1 SGHTA, CDR2 FQGNSA. For the CDR3, the DNA is TGTGCCAGCAGCCTAGCCTACCAGGGAAGGTATGTCAATGAGCAGTTCTTC. Translated, it gives CASSLAYQGRYVNEQFF.

A note on this clonotype: One junction end disagrees with the germline gene, perhaps due to a read error. This chain joins TRBV11-2 and TRBJ2-1, with TRBD2 as a possible D gene (6 bases). The CDR3 is 15 amino acids. Germline lookup yields CDR1 SGHAT and CDR2 FQNNGV. This CDR3 is CVSSLGRLVRNEQFF. The CDR3 DNA reads as TGTGTCAGCAGCTTAGGGCGACTAGTTAGGAATGAGCAGTTCTTC.

The chain is built from TRBV19 and TRBJ2-4; TRBD1 is a possible D gene (6 bases). The DNA end is a closer match to TRBJ2-7, so the J assignment may be wrong. Germline V CDR1 and CDR2: LNHDA, SQIVND (reference sequence). The CDR3 is 17 amino acids. The CDR3 loop reads CASSFIGQTPTSYEQYF. The CDR3 region has the DNA TGTGCCAGTAGTTTCATAGGACAGACCCCGACCTCCTACGAGCAGTACTTC.

J is TRBJ2-1 and V is TRBV14, with D maybe TRBD2 (6 bases). The V gene's germline CDR1 is SGHDN and CDR2 FVKESK. V lost 4 bases, J lost 4 bases, and 14 bases lay in between. This CDR3 spans 15 amino acids. Here the CDR3 reads CASSRGERRYNEQFF. The CDR3, as DNA: TGTGCCAGCAGCCGGGGGGAGCGGAGATACAATGAGCAGTTCTTC. Based on the CDR3 plus reference TRBV14 and TRBJ2-1, the full variable domain is EAGVTQFPSHSVIEKGQTVTLRCDPISGHDNLYWYRRVMGKEIKFLLHFVKESKQDESGMPNNRFLAERTGGTYSTLKVQPAELEDSGVYFCASSRGERRYNEQFFGPGTRLTVL.

Regarding this clonotype: A read error may be the cause here, since a much bigger clone is one base away. V gene TRBV20-1 combines with J gene TRBJ2-4, with 7 bases lining up with TRBD2. Trimming took 2 bases from V and 15 from J; bases not matched to a gene: 22. This CDR3 is built from 16 residues. Germline CDR1 and CDR2: DFQATT and SNEGSKA (reference sequence). CDR3 nucleotides: TGCAGTGCTAGACGCCCCGAGACGGGAGGTCGAGAGACCCTGTACTTC. Its translation is CSARRPETGGRETLYF.

There are a few counts of this clonotype. This chain uses TRBV4-2 with TRBJ1-1; D gene uncertain. V was pared by 4 bases and J by 4 bases, with 13 bases between. The CDR3 runs 14 residues. The germline CDR1 and CDR2 sequences are LGHNA and YNFKEQ. CDR3 sequence (DNA): TGTGCCAGCAGCCCCGGCGCCGGTCCCACTGAAGCTTTCTTT. Its protein is CASSPGAGPTEAFF.

This clonotype was seen a few times. The rearrangement links TRBV2 to TRBJ1-2; a possible D gene is TRBD1 (5 bases). The CDR3 sequence is 13 residues long. Germline CDR1 is SNHLY and CDR2 is FYNNEI. V lost 11 bases and J lost 4, with 17 bases in between. The CDR3 nucleotides are TGTGCCGGCTCAGTGGGGCAGGGCTATGGCTACACCTTC. Translated: CAGSVGQGYGYTF.

This clonotype was seen a handful of times. The chain uses TRBV5-1 and TRBJ2-6; D possibly corresponds to TRBD2 (7 bases). CDR1 is SGHRS and CDR2 is YFSETQ in the germline V gene. V was trimmed by 6 bases and J by 0 bases, leaving 19 bases between them. The CDR3 covers 18 residues. CDR3 region: CASIRGGLPNSGANVLTF. In nucleotides, the CDR3 is TGCGCCAGCATAAGAGGGGGACTACCCAACTCTGGGGCCAACGTCCTGACTTTC.

The chain recombines TRBV6-6 with TRBJ1-2, with D possibly matching TRBD1 (6 bases). V was shortened by 6 bases and J by 6 bases, with 20 bases between the two germline ends. Germline V lookup: CDR1 MNHNY, CDR2 SVGAGI (reference sequence). The CDR3 is made up of 15 amino acids. The CDR3 protein is CASRKGQGKGDGYTF. The CDR3 region has the DNA TGTGCCAGCAGAAAAGGTCAGGGGAAAGGAGATGGCTACACCTTC.

This clonotype was seen just once. CDR3 sequence (DNA): TGTGCCAGCAGCTTACTAGGACAGGCCGGAGGTGAAGCTTTCTTT. Amino acid sequence: CASSLLGQAGGEAFF. This chain joins TRBV7-9 and TRBJ1-1; TRBD1 aligns across 7 bases. The CDR3 length is 15 residues. Trimming cost V 2 bases and J 7 bases; bases outside gene matches: 10. CDR1 is SEHNR and CDR2 is FQNEAQ in the germline V gene (reference sequence).

This chain links TRBV27 with TRBJ2-1; 9 bases fit TRBD1. TRBJ2-7 explains the end of the DNA better; the J call may be wrong. The V gene's germline CDR1 is MNHEY and CDR2 SMNVEV (reference sequence). The CDR3 is made up of 16 amino acids. The CDR3 is CASSRFGQGTNNEQYF. Here the CDR3 DNA reads TGTGCCAGCAGTCGCTTTGGACAGGGGACAAACAATGAGCAGTACTTC.

This chain uses TRBV7-2 with TRBJ2-5, with D possibly TRBD1 on 6 matching bases. The germline V gene encodes CDR1 SGHTA and CDR2 FQGNSA. V lost 3 bases to trimming and J lost 4 bases, with 12 bases between them. The CDR3 contains 14 residues. CDR3 in amino acids: CASSFFGRGETQYF. CDR3 DNA: TGTGCCAGCAGCTTTTTCGGCAGGGGAGAGACCCAGTACTTC.

The V gene is TRBV20-1, the J gene TRBJ1-1; weak D call: TRBD1 (6 bases). Trimming took off 1 base at V and 2 bases at J, with 11 bases between the two ends. The CDR3 has 14 residues. Germline CDR1 is DFQATT and CDR2 is SNEGSKA (reference sequence). The CDR3 region has the DNA TGCAGTGCTAGAGGGACAGCAATTAACACTGAAGCTTTCTTT. As protein: CSARGTAINTEAFF.